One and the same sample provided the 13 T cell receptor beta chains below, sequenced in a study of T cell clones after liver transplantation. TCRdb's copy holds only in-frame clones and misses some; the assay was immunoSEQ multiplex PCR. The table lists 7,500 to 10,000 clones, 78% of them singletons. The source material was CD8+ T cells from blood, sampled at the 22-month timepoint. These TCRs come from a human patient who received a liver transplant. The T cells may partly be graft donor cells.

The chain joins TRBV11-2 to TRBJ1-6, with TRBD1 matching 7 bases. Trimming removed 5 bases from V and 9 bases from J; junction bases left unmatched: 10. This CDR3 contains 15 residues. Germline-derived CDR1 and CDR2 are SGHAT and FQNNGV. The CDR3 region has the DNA TGTGCCAGCAGCCTAGCGGTGACAGGGTTTTCACCCCTCCACTTT. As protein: CASSLAVTGFSPLHF.

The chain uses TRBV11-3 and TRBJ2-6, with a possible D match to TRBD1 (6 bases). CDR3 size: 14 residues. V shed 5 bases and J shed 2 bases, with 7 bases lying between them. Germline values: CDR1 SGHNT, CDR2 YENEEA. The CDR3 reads CASSEGAGANVLTF. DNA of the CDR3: TGTGCCAGCAGCGAGGGGGCTGGGGCCAACGTCCTGACTTTC.

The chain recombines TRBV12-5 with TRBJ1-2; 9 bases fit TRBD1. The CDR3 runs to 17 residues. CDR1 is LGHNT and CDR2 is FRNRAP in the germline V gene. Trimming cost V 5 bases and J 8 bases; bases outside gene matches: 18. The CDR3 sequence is CASGPMGPGQGIGGYTF. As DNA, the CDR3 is TGTGCTAGTGGTCCCATGGGCCCGGGACAGGGTATTGGCGGCTACACCTTC.

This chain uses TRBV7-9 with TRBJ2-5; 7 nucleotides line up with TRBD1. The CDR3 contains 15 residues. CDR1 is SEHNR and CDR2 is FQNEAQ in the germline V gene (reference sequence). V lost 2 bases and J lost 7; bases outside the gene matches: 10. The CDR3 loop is CASSLQRGQGGTQYF. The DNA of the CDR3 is TGTGCCAGCAGCTTACAGAGGGGGCAGGGCGGGACCCAGTACTTC.

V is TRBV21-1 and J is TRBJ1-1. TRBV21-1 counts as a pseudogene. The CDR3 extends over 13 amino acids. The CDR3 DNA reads TGTGCCAGCAGCGTCGGGGCAAACACTGAAGCTTTCTTT. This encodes CASSVGANTEAFF.

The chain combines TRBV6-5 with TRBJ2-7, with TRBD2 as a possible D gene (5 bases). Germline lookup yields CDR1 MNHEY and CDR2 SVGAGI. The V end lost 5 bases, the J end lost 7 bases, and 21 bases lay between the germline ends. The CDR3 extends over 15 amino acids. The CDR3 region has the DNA TGTGCCAGCAGTGCCCCCTCTCAACGGACTCCTGAGCAGTACTTC. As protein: CASSAPSQRTPEQYF.

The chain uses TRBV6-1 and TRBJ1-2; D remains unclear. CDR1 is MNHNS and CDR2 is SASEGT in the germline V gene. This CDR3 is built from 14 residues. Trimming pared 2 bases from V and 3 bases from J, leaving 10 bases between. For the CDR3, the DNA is TGTGCCAGCAGTGAACCTAGCGGATACTATGGCTACACCTTC. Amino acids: CASSEPSGYYGYTF.

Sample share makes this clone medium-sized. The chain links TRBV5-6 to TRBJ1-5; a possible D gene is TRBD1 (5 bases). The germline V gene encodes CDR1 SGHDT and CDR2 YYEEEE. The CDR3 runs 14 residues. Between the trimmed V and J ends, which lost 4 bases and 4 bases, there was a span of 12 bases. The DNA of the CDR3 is TGTGCCAGCAGCGCCTCAGGGTCGAATCAGCCCCAGCATTTT. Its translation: CASSASGSNQPQHF.

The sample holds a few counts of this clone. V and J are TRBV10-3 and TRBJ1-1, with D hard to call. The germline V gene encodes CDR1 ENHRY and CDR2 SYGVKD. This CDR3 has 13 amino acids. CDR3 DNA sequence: TGTTCCTCTAATGAAGGCGGCCACACTGAAGCTTTCTTT. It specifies CSSNEGGHTEAFF.

CDR3 nucleotides: TGTGCCAGCAGCCGTCCTGGACAGGGGGCTTGGGAGCAGTACTTC. Translation gives CASSRPGQGAWEQYF. The chain employs TRBV7-9 and TRBJ2-7; 11 nucleotides match TRBD1. CDR1 is SEHNR, CDR2 FQNEAQ, per germline (reference sequence). The trim removed 5 bases at V and 7 bases at J, leaving 10 bases unmatched. CDR3 length: 15 residues.

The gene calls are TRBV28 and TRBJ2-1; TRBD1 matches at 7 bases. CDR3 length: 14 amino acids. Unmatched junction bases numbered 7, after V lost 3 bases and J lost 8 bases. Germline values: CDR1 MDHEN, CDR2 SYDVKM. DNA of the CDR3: TGTGCCAGCAGTTTGAGGGGGCTGAAGCATGAGCAGTTCTTC. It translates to CASSLRGLKHEQFF. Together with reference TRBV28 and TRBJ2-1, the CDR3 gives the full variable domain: DVKVTQSSRYLVKRTGEKVFLECVQDMDHENMFWYRQDPGLGLRLIYFSYDVKMKEKGDIPEGYSVSREKKERFSLILESASTNQTSMYLCASSLRGLKHEQFFGPGTRLTVL.

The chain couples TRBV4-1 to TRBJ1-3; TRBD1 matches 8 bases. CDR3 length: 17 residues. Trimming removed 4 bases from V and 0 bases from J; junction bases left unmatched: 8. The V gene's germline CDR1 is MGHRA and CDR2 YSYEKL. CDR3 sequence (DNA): TGCGCCAGCAGCCCGAGGACAGGGCGAAACTCTGGAAACACCATATATTTT. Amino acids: CASSPRTGRNSGNTIYF.

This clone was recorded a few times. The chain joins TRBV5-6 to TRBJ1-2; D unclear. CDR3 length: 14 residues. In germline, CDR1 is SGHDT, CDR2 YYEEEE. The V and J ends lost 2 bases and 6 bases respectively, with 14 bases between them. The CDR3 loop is CASSFWVRTNGYTF. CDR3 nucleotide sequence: TGTGCCAGCAGCTTTTGGGTCCGGACTAATGGCTACACCTTC.